Listed below are T cell receptor beta chains from one sample, sequenced in a study of blood T cell repertoires in COVID-19. Generated by immunoSEQ multiplex PCR, the TCRdb table keeps only in-frame clones and is missing some. This table holds about 110,000 clones, over 65% found once. The sequencing input was peripheral blood. Every receptor here comes from a woman aged 40 to 50 with acute or convalescent COVID-19. CDR3s include the opening cysteine and the closing phenylalanine or tryptophan. A D gene is named only where the DNA matches it firmly. Where a row states a size, it is once, few, many or the class of an expanded clone; other rows omit it.

>TRBV3-1/TRBV3-2|TRBD1|TRBJ1-2|-
CASSRSGGSGYTF
TGTGCCAGCAGCCGGTCAGGGGGAAGTGGCTACACCTTC
>TRBV28|-|TRBJ2-5|-
CASSMGGAGETQYF
TGTGCCAGCAGTATGGGGGGTGCAGGAGAGACCCAGTACTTC
>TRBV20-1|-|TRBJ1-5|-
CSASFLAGYSNQPQHF
TGCAGTGCTAGTTTTCTCGCGGGATATAGCAATCAGCCCCAGCATTTT
>TRBV10-2|TRBD2|TRBJ2-2|once
CASREGGPNTGELFF
TGCGCCAGCCGGGAGGGGGGGCCGAACACCGGGGAGCTGTTTTTT
>TRBV2|-|TRBJ2-7|few
CASKEGSSSYEQYF
TGTGCCAGCAAGGAGGGTTCCAGCTCCTACGAGCAGTACTTC
>TRBV27|-|TRBJ2-7|-
CASSFLTGMDEQYF
TGTGCCAGCAGTTTTCTTACAGGGATGGACGAGCAGTACTTC
>TRBV19|-|TRBJ1-3|-
CATTRGWNGNTIYF
TGTGCCACCACGCGGGGTTGGAACGGAAACACCATATATTTT
>TRBV19|TRBD1|TRBJ1-3|-
CASSGTANSGNTIYF
TGTGCCAGTAGCGGGACAGCGAACTCTGGAAACACCATATATTTT
>TRBV5-1|TRBD2|TRBJ2-7|few
CASSLGLAPKAVVEQYF
TGCGCCAGCAGCCTAGGACTAGCGCCGAAGGCCGTCGTCGAGCAGTACTTC
>TRBV3-1/TRBV3-2|-|TRBJ2-1|-
CASSLQPDSKQFF
TGTGCCAGCAGCCTCCAACCCGACAGCAAGCAGTTCTTC
>TRBV6-6|TRBD1|TRBJ2-7|once
CASSYWPGQGEEYF
TGTGCCAGCAGTTACTGGCCGGGACAGGGCGAGGAGTACTTC
>TRBV3-1/TRBV3-2|-|TRBJ2-5|-
CASSQAAGPILRETQYF
TGTGCCAGCAGCCAAGCAGCGGGTCCGATTCTCAGGGAGACCCAGTACTTC
>TRBV7-3|TRBD1|TRBJ2-5|once
CASSLGLQGTQETQYF
TGTGCCAGCAGCTTGGGTCTACAGGGGACCCAAGAGACCCAGTACTTC
>TRBV3-1/TRBV3-2|-|TRBJ2-2|once
CASSQITGSRTGELFF
TGTGCCAGCAGCCAAATAACAGGGAGTCGCACCGGGGAGCTGTTTTTT
>TRBV30|TRBD2|TRBJ2-2|-
CAWNAGVPNTGELFF
TGTGCCTGGAACGCGGGGGTCCCGAACACCGGGGAGCTGTTTTTT
>TRBV11-2|-|TRBJ2-7|once
CASSLGVPSYEQYF
TGTGCCAGCAGCTTAGGAGTGCCCTCCTACGAGCAGTACTTC
>TRBV29-1|TRBD2|TRBJ2-3|-
CSTTGRGVGTDTQYF
TGCAGCACCACGGGGCGGGGGGTTGGCACAGATACGCAGTATTTT
>TRBV11-2|TRBD1|TRBJ2-7|-
CASSPPHRGRESYEQYF
TGTGCCAGCAGCCCCCCCCACAGGGGGCGAGAATCCTACGAGCAGTACTTC
>TRBV5-4|-|TRBJ1-3|-
CASSLDSTGNTIYF
TGTGCCAGCAGCTTGGACAGCACTGGAAACACCATATATTTT
>TRBV7-8|-|TRBJ2-1|few
CASSLAMRQISSSYNEQFF
TGTGCCAGCAGCTTAGCGATGCGGCAAATCTCGAGCTCCTACAATGAGCAGTTCTTC
>TRBV21-1|-|TRBJ2-1|few
CASSMDLWGASGGYNEQFF
TGTGCCAGCAGCATGGACTTATGGGGGGCTAGCGGGGGATACAATGAGCAGTTCTTC
>TRBV5-1|TRBD1|TRBJ1-4|-
CASSFRGLKNEKLFF
TGCGCCAGCAGCTTCAGGGGGCTGAAGAATGAAAAACTGTTTTTT
>TRBV7-9|-|TRBJ1-2|-
CASRAKESGDNNYGYTF
TGTGCCAGCAGGGCAAAGGAATCAGGCGATAATAACTATGGCTACACCTTC
>TRBV19|TRBD1|TRBJ2-5|-
CASRNTGGKTQYF
TGTGCCAGTAGAAACACAGGGGGCAAGACCCAGTACTTC
>TRBV3-1/TRBV3-2|-|TRBJ1-2|many
CASSQEQTYYGYTF
TGTGCCAGCAGCCAAGAACAGACCTACTATGGCTACACCTTC
>TRBV2|TRBD1|TRBJ1-2|-
CASHASGGNYGYTF
TGTGCCAGCCATGCTTCAGGGGGCAACTATGGCTACACCTTC
>TRBV7-2|-|TRBJ2-5|-
CASSSKKSRGRETQYF
TGTGCCAGCAGTTCAAAAAAATCTAGGGGTCGGGAGACCCAGTACTTC
>TRBV2|-|TRBJ1-1|-
CASSLSQGRSEAFF
TGTGCCAGCAGTTTGAGTCAGGGAAGGAGCGAAGCTTTCTTT
>TRBV10-3|TRBD1|TRBJ2-7|-
CAISESRGPAYEQYF
TGTGCCATCAGTGAGTCGAGGGGGCCCGCTTACGAGCAGTACTTC
>TRBV6-5|-|TRBJ2-7|-
CAPTQDTYYEQYF
TGTGCCCCGACCCAGGACACTTACTACGAGCAGTACTTC
>TRBV14|TRBD2|TRBJ2-1|-
CASSQPELAGVYNEQFF
TGTGCCAGCAGCCAACCAGAACTAGCGGGGGTTTACAATGAGCAGTTCTTC
>TRBV6-5|-|TRBJ2-3|-
CASSLNPAGTQYF
TGTGCCAGCAGTCTAAATCCCGCTGGTACGCAGTATTTT
>TRBV3-1/TRBV3-2|-|TRBJ2-1|-
CASSPPGLPYYEQFF
TGTGCCAGCAGCCCTCCGGGACTCCCTTATTATGAGCAGTTCTTC